A selection of T cell receptor beta chains follows, all from one sample in a study of OX40 agonist ivuxolimab in advanced cancers. Clones were sequenced by immunoSEQ multiplex PCR, and TCRdb holds only the in-frame ones, with some missing. The data show tens of thousands of clones, around 85% seen once. The specimen comprised CD4+ or CD8+ T cells sorted from blood, sampled in a trial of the OX40 agonist ivuxolimab. The receptor source for this set is an adult with an advanced solid tumor such as melanoma, head and neck, liver or kidney cancer. Each CDR3 is given with its conserved first and last residue.

TRBV4-1	12	TRBJ1-4	CASSQDNEKLFF
TRBV7-8	16	TRBJ2-3	CASSLSSGGGSDTQYF
TRBV19	17	TRBJ2-1	CASSTSGRAISDNEQFF
TRBV7-2	16	TRBJ2-1	CASSLWALAGSNEQFF
TRBV19	14	TRBJ1-3	CASHRGGSGNTIYF
TRBV11-2	15	TRBJ2-7	CASSLERATVYEQYF
TRBV11-2	11	TRBJ1-3	CASSWGGPHFF
TRBV15	17	TRBJ2-6	CAIGVGVSHSGANVLTF
TRBV10-3	12	TRBJ2-5	CAISGNEETQYF
TRBV10-3	17	TRBJ2-5	CAISESGAGQGQETQYF
TRBV7-8	15	TRBJ2-7	CASSPTGGGPYEQYF
TRBV29-1	13	TRBJ2-3	CSVVGGATDTQYF
TRBV13	13	TRBJ2-7	CASSLNSLYEQYF
TRBV5-1	12	TRBJ1-1	CASSAGQIGAFF
TRBV7-9	14	TRBJ1-5	CASSVGGEGQPQHF
TRBV28	12	TRBJ1-1	CASSPRRFEAFF
TRBV4-3	15	TRBJ2-3	CASSQGIGASGTQYF
TRBV29-1	14	TRBJ2-3	CSVMWGPSTDTQYF
TRBV5-1	16	TRBJ2-3	CASSLGASGSTDTQYF
TRBV30	15	TRBJ2-4	CAWTRRDLAKNIQYF
TRBV12-5	16	TRBJ2-3	CASGGGTGLRTDTQYF
TRBV5-1	15	TRBJ2-2	CASSLGQAGTGELFF
TRBV18	14	TRBJ1-1	CASSPPGTGYDPFF
TRBV2	14	TRBJ2-7	CASSGLAGAYEQYF
TRBV10-3	15	TRBJ2-2	CAISGGQGGTGELFF
TRBV18	16	TRBJ1-2	CASSPSHDKGNYGYTF
TRBV7-2	14	TRBJ2-2	CASSSGLPTGELFF
TRBV7-9	14	TRBJ1-2	CAIHRQGEAYGYTF
TRBV18	14	TRBJ2-7	CASSPPFTTYEQYF
TRBV7-9	12	TRBJ2-5	CASSLRGETQYF
TRBV28	13	TRBJ2-1	CASSTMLRDEQFF
TRBV9	16	TRBJ1-2	CASSFVVGDNPAGYTF
TRBV7-9	14	TRBJ1-1	CASNLGQGDTEAFF
TRBV15	14	TRBJ1-4	CATRPGGLNEKLFF
TRBV14	19	TRBJ2-1	CASSRDRGTGWEGINEQFF
TRBV19	14	TRBJ1-1	CASSATELNTEAFF
TRBV19	14	TRBJ1-5	CASSRGDPNQPQHF
TRBV5-1	16	TRBJ2-5	CASIGGTGGYQETQYF
TRBV9	14	TRBJ2-2	CASKGQTNTGELFF
TRBV6-5	15	TRBJ1-5	CASRTTQGGNQPQHF
TRBV19	15	TRBJ2-1	CASSTGQGWGTEQFF
TRBV27	15	TRBJ2-7	CASSSALAGVFEQYF
TRBV18	15	TRBJ2-3	CASSPDQVSTDTQYF
TRBV5-8	12	TRBJ2-5	CASSLVSETQYF
TRBV10-2	15	TRBJ2-7	CASSEFPRGSYEQYF
TRBV6-5	15	TRBJ2-2	CASSYSHSGTGELFF
TRBV11-3	13	TRBJ2-5	CASSPQGGETQYF
TRBV18	16	TRBJ2-1	CASSPLPSGAGNEQFF
TRBV6-5	15	TRBJ2-1	CASSYREAIYNEQFF
TRBV30	13	TRBJ1-2	CAWSVDNNYGYTF
TRBV30	15	TRBJ2-5	CAWSLQRGGPETQYF
TRBV6-1	14	TRBJ2-3	CASRRDPSTDTQYF
TRBV10-1	14	TRBJ1-1	CASSRGGQDTEAFF
TRBV29-1	14	TRBJ2-5	CSVVGLAAQETQYF
TRBV9	16	TRBJ2-2	CASSVVWGTDTGELFF
TRBV2	14	TRBJ1-1	CASSVAFRNTEAFF
TRBV12-5	15	TRBJ2-5	CASGLVGWSQETQYF
TRBV7-2	14	TRBJ2-7	CASSLAAGPYEQYF